This TCR beta chain derives from a study of T cells after yellow fever vaccination. For the study at large: Low-cell-number fractions underwent preparation using SMART-Seq v4 Ultra Low Input.

There are 13 residues in the CDR3. V was cut by 3 bases and J by 7 bases, with 11 bases left in between. The germline gives CDR1 SGDLS, CDR2 YYNGEE. On this clonotype: Its specificity is unknown.

Production of TCR cDNA was by 5'RACE template switching, which also added a universal primer site and UMIs. Each CDR3 protein gets one entry after TCRdb re-called the 5' RACE reads with MiXCR. The sample includes 450,000 to 600,000 distinct CDR3 sequences, less than 20% seen only once; the top ten take 15% to 20%. Study-wide results and caveats: Booster sampling recovered most clones from primary vaccination (96% CD4, approximately 90% CD8).

The clonotype comes from a man between 18 and 35 years old who received the YFV17D yellow fever vaccine. This chain uses TRBV9 with TRBJ2-1; the D is unclear. Source: PBMCs, taken 4 to 5 days after the first yellow fever vaccination. For the CDR3, the DNA is TGTGCCAGCAGCGCAAACCCTGGGAATGAGCAGTTCTTC. It codes for CASSANPGNEQFF.